This T cell receptor beta chain is drawn from a study of blood T cell repertoires in COVID-19. Study-wide background: Collection of acute and convalescent COVID-19 samples took place in the United States, Italy and Spain. PBMCs, B-cell-depleted T cells, or T cells were the source of the cDNA or gDNA that made up the material.

Regarding this clone: An end of the junction differs from the germline gene, which may be a read error. This CDR3 is also generated by other DNA sequences in the sample.

The authors' processing: Reference gene primer amplification gave nucleated cell count estimates. Libraries were prepared by immunoSEQ multiplex PCR; TCRdb keeps only in-frame clonotypes and omits some of them. That table supplies the V and J calls and clone size; D and trimming were determined from the DNA. Among around 270,000 clones, about 85% were seen once, and the ten largest hold 4.2%. This CDR3 contains 13 residues. The germline V gene encodes CDR1 PRHDT and CDR2 FYEKMQ (reference sequence). This TCR came from a man aged 60-69 years with acute or convalescent COVID-19. The sample taken for sequencing was peripheral blood. The chain joins TRBV13 to TRBJ1-1; perhaps TRBD1 as D (6 bases). The CDR3 protein is CASSKDRLTEAFF. The CDR3 nucleotides are TGCGCCAGCAGCAAAGACAGGCTCACTGAAGCTTTCTTT.